This T cell receptor beta chain stems from a study of blood T cell repertoires in COVID-19. Background on the study: Samples taken during acute and convalescent COVID-19 were collected in the United States, Italy and Spain. T cells, B-cell-depleted T cells, or PBMCs supplied cDNA or gDNA.

This CDR3 contains 13 residues. Germline V gene lookup returns CDR1 LNHDA and CDR2 SQIVND (reference sequence). With 5 bases removed from V and 13 bases from J, the gap between germline ends came to 18 bases. Per the authors' pipeline: Researchers report that nucleated cell counts were estimated from reference gene primer amplification. Some clones are missing from TCRdb's copy, which holds only in-frame ones; the method was immunoSEQ multiplex PCR. The V and J calls and clone size come from that table; D and trimming were worked out from the DNA. The sample lists about 260,000 clones; 84% were seen once.

V and J are TRBV19 and TRBJ2-1, with D possibly TRBD1 on 6 matching bases. The clonotype originates from a middle-aged woman who had recovered from COVID-19. The sequencing sample was made of peripheral blood. CDR3 nucleotide sequence: TGTGCCAGTAGTCCGTCCGAACAGGGCGGACAGTTCTTC. Amino acid sequence: CASSPSEQGGQFF.